One T cell receptor beta chain is described in this entry. Antigen: not known. Germline-derived CDR1 and CDR2 are MNHEY and SVGAGI. The CDR3 spans 18 residues. Trimming pared 3 bases from V and 5 bases from J, leaving 20 bases between. A single record per CDR3 protein comes from TCRdb applying MiXCR to the RT-PCR reads. The sample has roughly 670,000 distinct CDR3 sequences; 13% to 15% are singletons. The entry originates in a study of response to subunit inactivated influenza vaccine. Whole-study results and caveats: Authors proposed each seasonal influenza vaccination draws in few new T cells.

This chain connects TRBV6-5 to TRBJ1-6; D remains unclear. The TCR originated in a man aged 50-59 years who received an inactivated influenza vaccine. The sample here was PBMCs from blood, taken less than 15 days before vaccination. CDR3 amino acids: CASSYGPGFSLHNSPLHF. The CDR3, as DNA: TGTGCCAGCAGTTATGGCCCCGGTTTCTCCCTCCATAATTCACCCCTCCACTTT.